This T cell receptor beta chain was observed in a study of T-cell reconstitution after alpha-beta-depleted transplantation in children. This clonotype was picked up a small number of times. Its antigen is as yet unknown. Germline CDR1 ENHRY, CDR2 SYGVKD. This CDR3 spans 15 amino acids. The J segment lost 5 bases and the V segment lost 7 bases, leaving 10 bases of the junction unmatched. A library of TCRbeta sequences, prepared with unique molecular identifiers, was generated. TCRdb passed the PCR reads through MiXCR, listing each CDR3 protein once. Among 85,000 to 120,000 distinct CDR3 sequences listed, 7.5% to 9% were seen once. Study results and limitations: Elevated TCRbeta diversity at day 60 was traced, in some patients, to surviving recipient T cells and thymic progenitors. Fresh T-cell production supplied most of the T-cell counts and diversity seen one year after transplant. Several hundred expanded graft clones reportedly were the source of alpha-beta T cells about two months after transplant.

This chain links TRBV10-3 with TRBJ2-2; 7 bases fit TRBD2. This receptor was taken from a boy between 2 and 10 years old with acute lymphoblastic leukemia, due to receive a stem cell transplant. The source material was PBMCs, sampled before TCRalphabeta/CD19-depleted stem cell transplant. This chain's CDR3 is CAITGGGRGTGELFF. CDR3 DNA: TGTGCCATCACGGGAGGCGGCCGGGGAACCGGGGAGCTGTTTTTT.